Sequencing of this T cell receptor (beta chain) was carried out in a study of cytomegalovirus exposure and HLA in healthy donors. Study-level information: Earlier, some 180 million T cells were analyzed, and fewer than 120 million unique TCR beta sequences were found among them.

Notes on the study in general: Later analysis indicated greater clonal expansion among HLA-associated TCR beta chains than among equally common other chains.

The germline gives CDR1 MGHRA, CDR2 YSYEKL. The J segment lost 3 bases and the V segment lost 4 bases, leaving 5 bases of the junction unmatched. CDR3 size: 14 residues. As to this clone: Its matching antigen is unknown.

A multiplex PCR was run with 60 Vbeta primers and 13 Jbeta primers. The repertoire was sequenced with immunoSEQ multiplex PCR; TCRdb's copy has only in-frame clones and lacks some. The sample carries roughly 140,000 clones, approximately 80% recorded once. The chain recombines TRBV4-1 with TRBJ2-5, with 7 bases lining up with TRBD2. The source of this sequence is a man aged 18-30 years in good health and CMV-seronegative. The specimen sequenced was PBMCs. CDR3 sequence reads: CASSPSGTKETQYF. The CDR3, as DNA: TGCGCCAGCAGCCCGAGCGGGACTAAAGAGACCCAGTACTTC.